This T cell receptor (beta chain) was retrieved from a study of blood T cell repertoires in COVID-19. Study details: The study drew acute and convalescent COVID-19 samples from the United States, Italy and Spain.

Measured with immunoSEQ multiplex PCR; TCRdb has only the in-frame clones, and not every one. The table includes about 150,000 clones, around 91% detected once. This clone turned up a few times. Germline V gene sequence: CDR1 LNHDA, CDR2 SQIVND (reference sequence). V was pared by 5 bases and J by 6 bases, with 17 bases between. The length of the CDR3 is 16 residues. The clonotype was recovered from a woman in her 40s with acute or convalescent COVID-19. Sequencing was done on a sample of peripheral blood. The chain is built from TRBV19 and TRBJ1-6; D may be TRBD1 (5 bases). As DNA, the CDR3 is TGTGCCAGTAGTCCCGGAGGGGCAGGGATTAATTCACCCCTCCACTTT. This translates into CASSPGGAGINSPLHF. Supplemented by reference TRBV19 and TRBJ1-6, the full variable domain reads DGGITQSPKYLFRKEGQNVTLSCEQNLNHDAMYWYRQDPGQGLRLIYYSQIVNDFQKGDIAEGYSVSREKKESFPLTVTSAQKNPTAFYLCASSPGGAGINSPLHFGNGTRLTVT.